This T cell receptor beta chain was sequenced in a study of cytomegalovirus exposure and HLA in healthy donors. Broader study findings: Many donors carried some public TCRs, although rarity characterized most TCR sequences.

The PCR contained 60 Vbeta and 13 Jbeta primers. Assay used: immunoSEQ multiplex PCR; TCRdb lists only in-frame clones, some missing. The sample yields 150,000 to 250,000 clones, 65% to 80% seen once. The V and J ends lost 1 base and 5 bases respectively, with 15 bases between them. The germline V gene encodes CDR1 SGHRS and CDR2 YFSETQ. This CDR3 is 16 amino acids long. With regard to this clone: No antigen is known for it.

This chain connects TRBV5-1 to TRBJ2-2; D perhaps matches TRBD1 (5 bases). Material for sequencing was PBMCs. The source is a woman between 25 and 40 years old in good health and CMV-seropositive. CDR3 region: CASSLNGQGYTGELFF. The CDR3 DNA reads as TGCGCCAGCAGCTTGAACGGGCAGGGATATACCGGGGAGCTGTTTTTT.